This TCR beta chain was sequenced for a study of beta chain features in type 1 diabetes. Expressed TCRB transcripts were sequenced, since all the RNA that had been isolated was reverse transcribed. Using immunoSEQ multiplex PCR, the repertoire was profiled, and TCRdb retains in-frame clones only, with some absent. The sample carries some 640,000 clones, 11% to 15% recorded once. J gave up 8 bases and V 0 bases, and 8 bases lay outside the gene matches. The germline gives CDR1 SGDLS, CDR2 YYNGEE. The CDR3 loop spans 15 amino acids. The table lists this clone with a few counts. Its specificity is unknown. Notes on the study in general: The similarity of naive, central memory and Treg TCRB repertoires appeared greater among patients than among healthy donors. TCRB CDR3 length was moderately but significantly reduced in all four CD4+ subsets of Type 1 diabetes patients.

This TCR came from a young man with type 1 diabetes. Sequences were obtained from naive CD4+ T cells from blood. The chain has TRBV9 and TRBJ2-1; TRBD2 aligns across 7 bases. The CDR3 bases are TGTGCCAGCAGCGTAGGCGGGGGAGGATTATATGAGCAGTTCTTC. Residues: CASSVGGGGLYEQFF.